This T cell receptor (beta chain) is from a study of blood T cell repertoires in COVID-19. Turning to the study itself: Sample material is recorded as cDNA or gDNA derived from T cells, B-cell-depleted T cells, or PBMCs.

The ends were cut back, 1 base at V and 1 base at J, with 8 bases in the middle. Germline CDR1 is SGHNT and CDR2 is YYREEE (reference sequence). CDR3 length: 14 residues. Authors' processing steps: Reference gene primer amplification gave estimated nucleated cell counts. Sequencing used immunoSEQ multiplex PCR; TCRdb keeps in-frame clones, though not all of them. The V and J calls and the clone size are those of that table, but D and trimming were determined from the DNA. The data show approximately 90,000 clones, with about 84% seen just once and around 4.5% held by the top ten. Input material: peripheral blood. The gene calls are TRBV5-4 and TRBJ1-1, with no clear D. This TCR was recovered from a man aged 55 to 69 with acute or convalescent COVID-19. This chain's CDR3 is CASSLSAANTEAFF. CDR3 sequence (DNA): TGTGCCAGCAGCTTGTCGGCGGCGAACACTGAAGCTTTCTTT. Full variable domain (missing parts from reference TRBV5-4 and TRBJ1-1): ETGVTQSPTHLIKTRGQQVTLRCSSQSGHNTVSWYQQALGQGPQFIFQYYREEENGRGNFPPRFSGLQFPNYSSELNVNALELDDSALYLCASSLSAANTEAFFGQGTRLTVV.